The clone carrying this T cell receptor beta chain was seen just once. These data are taken from a study of cytomegalovirus exposure and HLA in healthy donors. PCR primers comprised 60 Vbeta and 13 Jbeta primers. Using immunoSEQ multiplex PCR, the repertoire was profiled, and TCRdb retains in-frame clones only, with some absent. This repertoire shows about 150,000 clones, around 80% found once; its top ten account for less than 2%. Per germline, CDR1 MDHEN and CDR2 SYDVKM. The CDR3 runs 20 residues. The V segment lost 6 bases and the J segment 0 bases; nucleotides outside the gene matches: 19. The material sequenced was PBMCs. The chain is built from TRBV28 and TRBJ2-1, with 8 nucleotides matching TRBD1. The origin of this receptor is a middle-aged man in good health and CMV-seronegative. CDR3 bases: TGTGCCAGCAGCAAAGGGGGGTGGACAGGGCCTTTGAGCTCCTACAATGAGCAGTTCTTC. Translated, it gives CASSKGGWTGPLSSYNEQFF.